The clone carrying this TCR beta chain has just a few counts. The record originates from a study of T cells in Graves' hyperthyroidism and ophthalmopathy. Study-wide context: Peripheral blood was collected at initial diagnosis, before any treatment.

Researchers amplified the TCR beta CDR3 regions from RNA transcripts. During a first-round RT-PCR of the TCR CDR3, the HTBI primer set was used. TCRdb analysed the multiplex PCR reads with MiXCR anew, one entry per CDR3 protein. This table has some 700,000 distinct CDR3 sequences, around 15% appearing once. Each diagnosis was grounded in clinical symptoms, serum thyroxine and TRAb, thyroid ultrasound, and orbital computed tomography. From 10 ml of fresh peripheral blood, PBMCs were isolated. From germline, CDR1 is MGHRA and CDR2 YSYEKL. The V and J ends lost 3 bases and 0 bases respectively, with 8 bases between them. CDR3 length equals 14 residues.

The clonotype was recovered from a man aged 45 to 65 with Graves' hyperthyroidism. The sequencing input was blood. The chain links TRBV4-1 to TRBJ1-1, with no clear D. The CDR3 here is CASSQESVNTEAFF. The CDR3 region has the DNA TGCGCCAGCAGCCAGGAGTCAGTGAACACTGAAGCTTTCTTT.